The sequence of this TCR beta chain was determined in a study of breast tumors, draining lymph nodes, adjacent tissues. One entry per CDR3 protein results from TCRdb running MiXCR on the multiplex PCR reads. The table shows roughly 15,000 distinct CDR3 sequences, with less than 65% occurring only once. By frequency in the sample, this clonotype is medium-sized. Its antigen remains unidentified. V lost 3 bases and J lost 5; bases outside the gene matches: 8. The CDR3 totals 15 residues. Findings and limits, study-wide: The lymph node origin of tumor T cells was framed as consistent with a hypothesis, not demonstrated.

The chain joins TRBV12-3 or TRBV12-4 to TRBJ2-7; the match to TRBD1 covers 9 bases. Sequencing used tumor-adjacent breast tissue. This sequence was found in a female donor with breast cancer. Some clones in this sample may be carry-over from other donors' samples. CDR3 nucleotides: TGTGCCAGCAGTTTTAGGGACAGGGTCCCCAACGAGCAGTACTTC. This codes for CASSFRDRVPNEQYF.